Below are 8 T cell receptor beta chains sequenced from a single sample in a study of T-cell reconstitution after alpha-beta-depleted transplantation in children (dated by TCRdb to between 2015 and 2016). The intended sense of this specimen's treatment or condition label: allogeneic hematopoietic cell transplantation with graft depleted of TCRalphabeta T cells and CD19 B cells. Library prep was done by PCR. TCRdb lists the instrument as Illumina HiSeq 2500. TCR library preparation used molecular barcoding, with unique molecular identifiers applied to normalize quantification of the TCRbeta repertoire. TCRdb reprocessed the public reads (quality trimming at Q25 with fastp, clone calling with MiXCR) and kept in-frame beta chains. Each entry is one CDR3 protein sequence, shown with its most common DNA and genes. This sample comprises about 200,000 distinct CDR3 sequences, about 7% of them detected only once. The ten largest clones represent about 5.5% of the sample.

Sequenced material: PBMCs, taken before TCRalphabeta/CD19-depleted stem cell transplant. These TCRs come from a boy aged 2 to 9 with acute lymphoblastic leukemia, due to receive a stem cell transplant.

This clonotype came up many times. The rearrangement links TRBV18 to TRBJ1-6, with D maybe TRBD1 (5 bases). The V end was cut by 1 base, the J end by 5 bases, with 9 bases between. This CDR3 is built from 15 residues. The germline V gene has CDR1 KGHSH and CDR2 LQKENI. The chain's CDR3 is CASSPQGFDNSPLHF. The CDR3 nucleotides read TGTGCCAGCTCACCACAGGGGTTCGATAATTCACCCCTCCACTTT.

The chain uses TRBV5-1 and TRBJ2-7; no definite D call. Looked up from germline, CDR1 is SGHRS and CDR2 is YFSETQ. CDR3 length: 13 amino acids. Trimming pared 4 bases from V and 2 bases from J, leaving 10 bases between. This chain's CDR3 is CASSLNMAYEQYF. Here the CDR3 DNA reads TGCGCCAGCAGCCTAAACATGGCCTACGAGCAGTACTTC.

Many counts were recorded for this clonotype. The genes are TRBV20-1 and TRBJ2-1, with 7 bases identical to TRBD1. CDR1 is DFQATT, CDR2 SNEGSKA, per germline (reference sequence). J gave up 4 bases and V 5 bases, and 5 bases lay outside the gene matches. This CDR3 has 13 residues. The CDR3 sequence: CSAGRDRYNEQFF. DNA for the CDR3: TGCAGTGCTGGAAGGGACAGATACAATGAGCAGTTCTTC.

The V and J genes are TRBV5-1 and TRBJ2-7; a possible D gene is TRBD2 (5 bases). Germline CDR1 reads SGHRS; CDR2 reads YFSETQ. The CDR3 length is 14 residues. Trimming cost V 4 bases and J 5 bases, with 16 bases left between them. In DNA form, the CDR3 reads TGCGCCAGCAGCCGGCCGGCTGCGGGCCACGAGCAGTACTTC. It yields the protein CASSRPAAGHEQYF.

J is TRBJ2-5 and V is TRBV30; TRBD1 might be the D (6 bases). Trimming stripped 3 bases from V and 7 bases from J, with 12 bases between. In germline, CDR1 is GTSNPN, CDR2 SVGIG (reference sequence). CDR3 length: 12 residues. CDR3 sequence: CAWSEIRGTQYF. Here the CDR3 DNA reads TGTGCCTGGAGCGAGATCAGGGGGACCCAGTACTTC.

Many counts were recorded for this clonotype. The J gene is TRBJ2-7, the V gene TRBV5-1; 10 bases map to TRBD2. Unmatched junction bases numbered 4, after V lost 4 bases and J lost 6 bases. CDR1 is SGHRS and CDR2 is YFSETQ in the germline V gene. This CDR3 has 13 amino acids. For the CDR3, the DNA is TGCGCCAGCAGCCTTGGACTAGCGGCCGAGCAGTACTTC. Residues: CASSLGLAAEQYF.

Ten or more counts support this clonotype. The V call is TRBV28, the J call TRBJ2-7; D may be TRBD1 (6 bases). V lost 8 bases and J 2 bases, leaving 16 bases between the germline ends. CDR1 and CDR2 (germline): MDHEN, SYDVKM. The CDR3 is 14 residues long. For the CDR3, the DNA is TGTGCCAGCTGTCCCGGGACACAGGCCTACGAGCAGTACTTC. Translated, it gives CASCPGTQAYEQYF.

To note about this clonotype: A read error may be the cause here, since a much bigger clone is one base away. The V call is TRBV7-8, the J call TRBJ2-1, with 10 bases that match TRBD2. The CDR3 sequence is 17 residues long. CDR1 and CDR2 from the germline V gene are SGHVS and FQNEAQ. Losses at the gene ends were 2 bases for V and 7 bases for J; bases not matched to a gene: 11. For the CDR3, the DNA is TGTGCCAGCAGCTTAATCCCGAGCGGGAGGGCCAGGAATGAGCAGTTCTTC. Protein product: CASSLIPSGRARNEQFF.